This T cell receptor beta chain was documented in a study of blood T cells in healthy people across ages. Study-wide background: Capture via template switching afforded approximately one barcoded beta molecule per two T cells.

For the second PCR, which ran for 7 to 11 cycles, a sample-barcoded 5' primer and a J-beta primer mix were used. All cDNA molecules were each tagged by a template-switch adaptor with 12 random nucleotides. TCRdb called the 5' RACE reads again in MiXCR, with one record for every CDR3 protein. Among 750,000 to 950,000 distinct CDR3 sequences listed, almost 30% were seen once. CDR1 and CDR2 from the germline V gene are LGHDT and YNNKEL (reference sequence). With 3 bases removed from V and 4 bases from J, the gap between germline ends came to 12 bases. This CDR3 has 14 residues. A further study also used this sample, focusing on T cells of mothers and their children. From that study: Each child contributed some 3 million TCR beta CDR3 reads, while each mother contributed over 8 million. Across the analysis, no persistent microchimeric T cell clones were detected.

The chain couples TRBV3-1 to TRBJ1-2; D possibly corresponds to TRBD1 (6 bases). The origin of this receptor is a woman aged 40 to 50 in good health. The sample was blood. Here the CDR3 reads CASSQRDNSYGYTF. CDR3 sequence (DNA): TGTGCCAGCAGCCAGCGGGACAACTCCTATGGCTACACCTTC.